This TCR beta chain was obtained from a study of T cell repertoires in cytomegalovirus infection (dated by TCRdb to about 2019). Regarding the study in general: The peptide stimulations were aimed at well-studied HLA-B-restricted epitopes as well as recently identified HLA-C-restricted CMV epitopes, whose presentation resists viral immunomodulation. Because public TCR beta signatures pointed to carriage of CMV infection together with the matching HLA type, the HLA type of each donor mattered for the analysis.

This clonotype was counted ten times or more. Its antigen has not been determined. No much larger clonotype is one base removed from it; base qualities were not supplied. Overall results and qualifications from the work: The ex vivo response was dominated by HLA-C-restricted CMV-specific TCR beta clonotypes, which also provided the single most frequent clonotype in two of eight donors. In both this cohort and an independent roughly 360-donor cohort, the cumulative frequency of public TCR beta family members distinguished carriers of CMV infection plus the relevant HLA type.

For this chain, trimming is 5 bases at the V end and 9 bases at the J end, and the number of junction bases without a gene match is 5. There are 12 amino acids in the CDR3, from cysteine to phenylalanine inclusive. The retained sequence is limited to the CDR3, 36 bases, with the frame set at the first base. As encoded in the germline V gene (reference sequence), CDR1 is DFQATT while CDR2 is SNEGSKA. The treatment or condition tag for this specimen amounts to: in vitro stimulation with specific CMV peptide epitopes to enrich CMV-specific T cells. Instrument on record: Illumina HiSeq 1500. Clones were called with MiXCR by TCRdb after fastp trimmed the public reads at Q25, and only in-frame beta chains were retained. A single entry per CDR3 protein holds the most common genes and DNA from its merged rows. The sample table holds some 940,000 distinct CDR3 sequences, of which approximately 30% were seen once. The ten largest clones add up to under 15% of the sample.

This receptor was taken from a human donor in good health (CMV status not recorded). Some clones in this sample may be carry-over from other donors' samples. The specimen was cultured CD8+ T cells from PBMCs, collected from culture after CMV antigen stimulation. This sequence uses TRBV20-1 and TRBJ2-1, with 9 junctional bases fitting TRBD1. The bases read TGCAGTGCTCGACAGGGGGTCATTGAGCAGTTCTTC. Translated, it reads CSARQGVIEQFF.